The 13 T cell receptor beta chains below come from one sample, sequenced in a study of blood T cell repertoires in COVID-19. The assay was immunoSEQ multiplex PCR, and TCRdb's table has in-frame clones only and misses some. The sample yields approximately 81,000 clones, 90% to 95% seen once. The material sequenced was peripheral blood. These receptors were collected from a woman in her fifties or sixties in a cohort sampled during active COVID-19.

The V gene is TRBV4-1, the J gene TRBJ2-7; D may be TRBD1 (6 bases). V was shortened by 0 bases and J by 6 bases, with 18 bases between the two germline ends. This CDR3 has 16 amino acids. The V gene's germline CDR1 is MGHRA and CDR2 YSYEKL. The CDR3 sequence is CASSQDKGRGRVEQYF. In DNA form, the CDR3 reads TGCGCCAGCAGCCAAGATAAGGGCAGGGGTAGGGTCGAGCAGTACTTC.

This sequence joins TRBV18 and TRBJ2-1, with D possibly being TRBD2 (7 bases). CDR1 and CDR2 (germline): KGHSH, LQKENI. Trimming stripped 6 bases from V and 9 bases from J, with 36 bases between. The CDR3 is made up of 20 amino acids. CDR3 nucleotides: TGTGCCAGCTCGAACTACAATGTCGTCCTTAGGGGGGGCGAAGTTCTTGAGCAGTTCTTC. This encodes CASSNYNVVLRGGEVLEQFF.

The chain uses TRBV28 and TRBJ2-3; tentatively, D is TRBD1 (6 bases). Germline CDR1 reads MDHEN; CDR2 reads SYDVKM. This CDR3 spans 18 amino acids. V was cut by 5 bases and J by 4 bases, with 25 bases left in between. This CDR3 reads CASSLDQPVNRVSDTQYF. Here the CDR3 DNA reads TGTGCCAGCAGTCTGGACCAGCCGGTGAACAGGGTTTCAGATACGCAGTATTTT.

J is TRBJ2-7 and V is TRBV14; D is ambiguous. Germline CDR1 SGHDN, CDR2 FVKESK. V lost 1 base, J lost 0 bases, and 7 bases lay in between. This CDR3 spans 14 amino acids. CDR3 sequence reads: CASSQARFSYEQYF. The CDR3 DNA sequence: TGTGCCAGCAGCCAAGCCAGATTCTCCTACGAGCAGTACTTC.

The genes are TRBV6-5 and TRBJ2-4, with 13 bases identical to TRBD2. The trim removed 6 bases at V and 7 bases at J, leaving 6 bases unmatched. The CDR3 is 15 amino acids. CDR1 and CDR2 from the germline V gene are MNHEY and SVGAGI. The CDR3 loop reads CASSPATSGRNIQYF. The CDR3 coding sequence is TGTGCCAGCAGCCCCGCGACTAGCGGGAGGAACATTCAGTACTTC.

The V and J genes are TRBV19 and TRBJ1-2; no clear D gene. V lost 0 bases to trimming and J lost 3 bases, with 8 bases between them. The length of the CDR3 is 14 residues. The germline V gene has CDR1 LNHDA and CDR2 SQIVND (reference sequence). The CDR3 sequence is CASSIDPGDYGYTF. CDR3 coding DNA: TGTGCCAGTAGTATAGATCCCGGGGACTATGGCTACACCTTC. Combining the CDR3 with reference TRBV19 and TRBJ1-2 gives the whole variable domain DGGITQSPKYLFRKEGQNVTLSCEQNLNHDAMYWYRQDPGQGLRLIYYSQIVNDFQKGDIAEGYSVSREKKESFPLTVTSAQKNPTAFYLCASSIDPGDYGYTFGSGTRLTVV.

This clone was recorded only once. The V and J genes are TRBV2 and TRBJ1-5; 8 nucleotides align to TRBD1. The CDR3 is 13 residues long. The germline gives CDR1 SNHLY, CDR2 FYNNEI. Germline trimming cut 7 bases from V and 4 bases from J; bases unmatched to any gene: 3. The CDR3 sequence is CASNRDRNQPQHF. The CDR3 DNA follows: TGTGCCAGCAATCGGGACAGGAATCAGCCCCAGCATTTT.

This sequence joins TRBV5-6 and TRBJ2-1; tentatively, D is TRBD1 (6 bases). Germline lookup yields CDR1 SGHDT and CDR2 YYEEEE. The CDR3 is made up of 16 amino acids. Deletions cut 0 bases from V and 4 bases from J, with 14 bases between. CDR3 DNA sequence: TGTGCCAGCAGCTTGGACTACAGGGCGAGGTACAATGAGCAGTTCTTC. Protein sequence: CASSLDYRARYNEQFF.

This chain connects TRBV7-3 to TRBJ2-5; 9 positions match TRBD1. This CDR3 region has 15 residues. Germline V gene lookup returns CDR1 SGHTA and CDR2 FQGTGA. Trimming removed 5 bases from V and 5 bases from J; junction bases left unmatched: 9. This CDR3 reads CASSPGDREGETQYF. CDR3 nucleotides: TGTGCCAGCAGCCCGGGGGACAGGGAGGGGGAGACCCAGTACTTC.

This clone showed up just a few times. This sequence joins TRBV9 and TRBJ2-1; 8 positions agree with TRBD2. J was trimmed by 6 bases and V by 0 bases; bases with no gene match: 5. Germline V gene lookup returns CDR1 SGDLS and CDR2 YYNGEE. The CDR3 is made up of 15 amino acids. Here the CDR3 reads CASSVEAGVVNEQFF. CDR3 nucleotide sequence: TGTGCCAGCAGCGTAGAAGCGGGAGTGGTCAATGAGCAGTTCTTC.

The gene calls are TRBV9 and TRBJ2-1; D is perhaps TRBD2 (5 bases). The CDR3 loop spans 15 amino acids. With 3 bases removed from V and 1 base from J, the gap between germline ends came to 11 bases. CDR1 and CDR2 (germline): SGDLS, YYNGEE. The CDR3 region is CASSASGGSYNEQFF. The CDR3 DNA follows: TGTGCCAGCAGCGCGAGCGGTGGGTCCTACAATGAGCAGTTCTTC. Based on the CDR3 plus reference TRBV9 and TRBJ2-1, the full variable domain is DSGVTQTPKHLITATGQRVTLRCSPRSGDLSVYWYQQSLDQGLQFLIQYYNGEERAKGNILERFSAQQFPDLHSELNLSSLELGDSALYFCASSASGGSYNEQFFGPGTRLTVL.

The CDR3 region has the DNA TGCGCCAGCAGCCAAGCGACAGGGGAAATCTACGAGCAGTACTTC. This encodes CASSQATGEIYEQYF. V gene TRBV4-1 combines with J gene TRBJ2-7, with 8 bases that match TRBD1. V lost 1 base and J lost 3; bases outside the gene matches: 5. The CDR3 sequence is 15 residues long. Germline V gene lookup returns CDR1 MGHRA and CDR2 YSYEKL.

The rearrangement links TRBV11-3 to TRBJ2-2; TRBD1 might be the D (7 bases). This CDR3 is built from 14 residues. CDR1 and CDR2 from the germline V gene are SGHNT and YENEEA. Trimming took off 3 bases at V and 3 bases at J, with 8 bases between the two ends. The CDR3 nucleotides read TGTGCCAGCAGCTTCAGGGGGGACACCGGGGAGCTGTTTTTT. Protein product: CASSFRGDTGELFF.